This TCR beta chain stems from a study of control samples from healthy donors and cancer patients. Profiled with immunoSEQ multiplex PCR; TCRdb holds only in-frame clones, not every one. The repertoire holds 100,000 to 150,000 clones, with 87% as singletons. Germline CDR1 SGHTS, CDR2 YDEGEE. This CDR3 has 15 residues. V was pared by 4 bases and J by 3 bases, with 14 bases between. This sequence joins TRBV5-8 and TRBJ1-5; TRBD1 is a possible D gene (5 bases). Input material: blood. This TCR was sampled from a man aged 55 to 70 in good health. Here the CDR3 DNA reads TGTGCCAGCAGCGCCGGGACGGATCTCAATCAGCCCCAGCATTTT. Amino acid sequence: CASSAGTDLNQPQHF. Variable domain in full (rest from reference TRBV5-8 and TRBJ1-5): EAGVTQSPTHLIKTRGQQATLRCSPISGHTSVYWYQQALGLGLQFLLWYDEGEERNRGNFPPRFSGRQFPNYSSELNVNALELEDSALYLCASSAGTDLNQPQHFGDGTRLSIL.